This TCR beta chain stems from a study of a mutant IDH1 vaccine in newly diagnosed glioma. Study-level background: Patients previously underwent radiotherapy, temozolomide, or both, and most underwent both. The study's findings and limits: Pseudoprogression appears to have had no connection to changes in top peripheral T cell clonotypes.

Sequenced by immunoSEQ multiplex PCR; TCRdb stores in-frame clones only, minus some. The sample shows about 46,000 clones, about nine tenths of them seen only once. As to time point: baseline, week 1 (first vaccination visit). Treatment here: pre-vaccination baseline after standard-of-care therapy. The CDR3 totals 13 residues. Unmatched junction bases numbered 8, after V lost 1 base and J lost 12 bases. Germline values: CDR1 SEHNR, CDR2 FQNEAQ (reference sequence). As for this clone: What it recognizes is unknown.

The receptor was derived from a man aged 35 to 55 with glioma. The sequencing used PBMCs, collected from a glioma patient treated with radiotherapy, temozolomide or both. The chain recombines TRBV7-9 with TRBJ1-2, with 7 nucleotides matching TRBD1. The CDR3 sequence: CASSLEPGTAHTF. In nucleotides, the CDR3 is TGTGCCAGCAGCTTAGAGCCTGGGACAGCACACACCTTC.